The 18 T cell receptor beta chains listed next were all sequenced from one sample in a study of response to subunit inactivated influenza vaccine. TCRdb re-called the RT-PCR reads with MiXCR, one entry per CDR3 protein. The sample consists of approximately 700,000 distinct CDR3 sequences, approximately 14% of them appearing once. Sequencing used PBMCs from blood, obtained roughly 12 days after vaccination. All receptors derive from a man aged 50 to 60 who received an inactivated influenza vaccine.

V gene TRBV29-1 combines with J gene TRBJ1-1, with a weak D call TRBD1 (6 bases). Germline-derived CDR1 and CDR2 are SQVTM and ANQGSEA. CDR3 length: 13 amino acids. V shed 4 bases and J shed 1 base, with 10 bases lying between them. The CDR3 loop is CSVGFRGNTEAFF. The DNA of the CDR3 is TGCAGCGTTGGGTTCAGGGGGAACACTGAAGCTTTCTTT. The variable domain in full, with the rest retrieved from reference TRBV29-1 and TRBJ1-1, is SAVISQKPSRDICQRGTSLTIQCQVDSQVTMMFWYRQQPGQSLTLIATANQGSEATYESGFVIDKFPISRPNLTFSTLTVSNMSPEDSSIYLCSVGFRGNTEAFFGQGTRLTVV.

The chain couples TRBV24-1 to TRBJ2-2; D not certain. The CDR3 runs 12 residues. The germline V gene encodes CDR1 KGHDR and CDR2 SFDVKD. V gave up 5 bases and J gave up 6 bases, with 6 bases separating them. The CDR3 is CATSVHAGELFF. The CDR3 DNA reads TGTGCCACCAGTGTTCACGCCGGGGAGCTGTTTTTT.

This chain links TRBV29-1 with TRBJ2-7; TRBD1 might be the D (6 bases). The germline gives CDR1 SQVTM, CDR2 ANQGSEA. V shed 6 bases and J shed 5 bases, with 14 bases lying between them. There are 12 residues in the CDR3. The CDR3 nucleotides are TGCAGCGTCAACTTACAGGGCGACGAGCAGTACTTC. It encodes CSVNLQGDEQYF.

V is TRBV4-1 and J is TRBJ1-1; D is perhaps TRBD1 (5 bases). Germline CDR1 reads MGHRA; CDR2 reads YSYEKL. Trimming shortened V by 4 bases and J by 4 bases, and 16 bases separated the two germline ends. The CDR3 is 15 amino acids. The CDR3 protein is CASSPGSGHGTEAFF. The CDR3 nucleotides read TGCGCCAGCAGCCCAGGGTCAGGTCATGGCACTGAAGCTTTCTTT.

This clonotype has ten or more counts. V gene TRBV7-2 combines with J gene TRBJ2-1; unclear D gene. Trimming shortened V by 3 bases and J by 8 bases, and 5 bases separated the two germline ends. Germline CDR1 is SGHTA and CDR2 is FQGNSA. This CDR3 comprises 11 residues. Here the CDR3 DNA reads TGTGCCAGCAGCTTCCTTTATGAGCAGTTCTTC. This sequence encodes CASSFLYEQFF.

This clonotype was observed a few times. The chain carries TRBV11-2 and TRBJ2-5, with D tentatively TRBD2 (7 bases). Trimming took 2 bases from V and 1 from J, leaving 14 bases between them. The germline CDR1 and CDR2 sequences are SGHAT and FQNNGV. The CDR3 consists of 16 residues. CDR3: CASSLTVRGGQETQYF. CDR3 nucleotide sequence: TGTGCCAGCAGCTTAACTGTAAGGGGGGGCCAAGAGACCCAGTACTTC.

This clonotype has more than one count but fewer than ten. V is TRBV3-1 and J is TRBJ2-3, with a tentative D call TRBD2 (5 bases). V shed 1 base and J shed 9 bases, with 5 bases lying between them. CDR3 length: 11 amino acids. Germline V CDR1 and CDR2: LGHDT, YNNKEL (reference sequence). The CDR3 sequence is CASSQAGTQYF. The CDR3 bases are TGTGCCAGCAGCCAAGCGGGGACGCAGTATTTT.

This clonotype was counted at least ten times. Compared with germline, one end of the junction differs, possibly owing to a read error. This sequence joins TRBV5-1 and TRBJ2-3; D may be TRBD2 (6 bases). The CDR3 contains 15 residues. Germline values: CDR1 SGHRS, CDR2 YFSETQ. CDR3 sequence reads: CASSLDGTSTDTQYF. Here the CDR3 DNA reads TGTGCCAGCAGCTTAGACGGGACTAGCACAGATACGCAGTATTTT.

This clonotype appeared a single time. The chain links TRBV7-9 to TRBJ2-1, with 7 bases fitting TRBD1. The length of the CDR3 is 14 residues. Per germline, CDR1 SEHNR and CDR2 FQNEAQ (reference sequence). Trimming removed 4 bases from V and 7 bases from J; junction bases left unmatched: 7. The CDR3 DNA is TGTGCCAGCAGCTCATCGACAGGGTTGAATGAGCAGTTCTTC. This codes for CASSSSTGLNEQFF.

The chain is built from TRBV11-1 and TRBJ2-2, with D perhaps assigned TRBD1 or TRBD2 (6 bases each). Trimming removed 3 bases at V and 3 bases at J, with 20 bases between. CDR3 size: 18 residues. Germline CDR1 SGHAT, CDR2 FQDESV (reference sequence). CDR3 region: CASSLPSWGDTYTGELFF. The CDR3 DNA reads TGTGCCAGCAGCTTGCCGTCGTGGGGGGACACCTACACCGGGGAGCTGTTTTTT.

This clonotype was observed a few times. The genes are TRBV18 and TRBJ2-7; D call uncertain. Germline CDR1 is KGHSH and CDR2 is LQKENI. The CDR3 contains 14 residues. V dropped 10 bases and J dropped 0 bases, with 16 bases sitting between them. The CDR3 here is CATARQAISYEQYF. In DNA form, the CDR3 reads TGTGCCACCGCCCGTCAGGCCATCTCCTACGAGCAGTACTTC.

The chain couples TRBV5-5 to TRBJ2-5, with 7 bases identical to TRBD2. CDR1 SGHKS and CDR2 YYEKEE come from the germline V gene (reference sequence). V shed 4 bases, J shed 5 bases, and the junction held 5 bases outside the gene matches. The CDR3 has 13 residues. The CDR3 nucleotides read TGTGCCAGCAGCCCCCACGGGGGGGAGACCCAGTACTTC. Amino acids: CASSPHGGETQYF.

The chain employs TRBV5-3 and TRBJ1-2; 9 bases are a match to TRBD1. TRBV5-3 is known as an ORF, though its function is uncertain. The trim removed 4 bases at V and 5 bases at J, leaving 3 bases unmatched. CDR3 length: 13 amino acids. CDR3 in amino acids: CARSPQGAYGYTF. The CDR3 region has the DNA TGTGCCAGAAGCCCACAGGGGGCGTATGGCTACACCTTC.

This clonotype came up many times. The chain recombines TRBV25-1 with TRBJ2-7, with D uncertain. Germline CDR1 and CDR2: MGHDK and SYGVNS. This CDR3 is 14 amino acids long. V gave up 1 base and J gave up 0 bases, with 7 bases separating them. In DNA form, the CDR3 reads TGTGCCAGCAGTGAATCCGGCCGCTCCTACGAGCAGTACTTC. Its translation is CASSESGRSYEQYF.

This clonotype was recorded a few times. The CDR3 bases are TGTGCCAGCAGCTTAGCGGTCGCCCCTAACTATGGCTACACCTTC. Its protein product is CASSLAVAPNYGYTF. The J gene is TRBJ1-2, the V gene TRBV7-9; D is unresolved. Germline V gene sequence: CDR1 SEHNR, CDR2 FQNEAQ (reference sequence). V was pared by 0 bases and J by 0 bases, with 8 bases between. The CDR3 length is 15 residues. Full variable domain (outside the CDR3, taken from reference TRBV7-9 and TRBJ1-2): DTGVSQNPRHKITKRGQNVTFRCDPISEHNRLYWYRQTLGQGPEFLTYFQNEAQLEKSRLLSDRFSAERPKGSFSTLEIQRTEQGDSAMYLCASSLAVAPNYGYTFGSGTRLTVV.

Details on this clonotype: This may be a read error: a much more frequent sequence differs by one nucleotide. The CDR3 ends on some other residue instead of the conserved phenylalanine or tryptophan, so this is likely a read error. The CDR3 nucleotides are TGCAGCGTTGACGGAAACTATGGCTACACCATC. As protein: CSVDGNYGYTI. The genes are TRBV29-1 and TRBJ1-2, with D unclear. CDR1 and CDR2 from the germline V gene are SQVTM and ANQGSEA. With 3 bases removed from V and 2 bases from J, the gap between germline ends came to 4 bases. The CDR3 length is 11 residues.

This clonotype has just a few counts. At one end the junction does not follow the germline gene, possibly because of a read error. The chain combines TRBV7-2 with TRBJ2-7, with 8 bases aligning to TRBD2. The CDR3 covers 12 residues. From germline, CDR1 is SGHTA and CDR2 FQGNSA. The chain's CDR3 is CASSLGGTSKSF. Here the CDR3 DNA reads TGTGCCAGCAGCTTAGGGGGGACTAGTAAATCCTTC.

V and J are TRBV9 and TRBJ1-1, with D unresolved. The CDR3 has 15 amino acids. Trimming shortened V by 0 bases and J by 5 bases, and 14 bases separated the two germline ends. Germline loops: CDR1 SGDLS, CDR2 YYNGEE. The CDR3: CASSVAGGRGTEAFF. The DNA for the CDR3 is TGTGCCAGCAGCGTAGCGGGAGGGAGAGGGACTGAAGCTTTCTTT.